The next 8 T cell receptor beta chains were all read from a single sample in a study of shared clonotypes between healthy human individuals (dated by TCRdb to the early 2020s). The method behind the library was the immunoSEQ multiplex PCR assay. TCRdb's version of the immuneACCESS table is confined to in-frame rearrangements and falls short of the full clone set. An unresolved V gene accounts for under half of the shortfall where checked; the remainder is of unknown origin. This sample lists 190,000 or so clones; 65% to 80% were detected once. The top ten clonotypes cover about 9.4% of the sample. The sequenced sample was memory CD4+ T cells sorted from blood. This sample's cell subset or site label indicates: CD45RA-negative fraction. The receptors stem from a young man in good health.

There are a few counts of this clone. The J gene is TRBJ2-1, the V gene TRBV11-2, with a weak D call TRBD2 (6 bases). This CDR3 has 13 residues. The germline V gene has CDR1 SGHAT and CDR2 FQNNGV. V dropped 7 bases and J dropped 2 bases, with 9 bases sitting between them. CDR3 amino acids: CASKREAYNEQFF. The CDR3 DNA follows: TGTGCCAGCAAGAGGGAGGCCTACAATGAGCAGTTCTTC.

This chain links TRBV7-3 with TRBJ1-2; maybe TRBD1 (5 bases). Trimming pared 5 bases from V and 7 bases from J, leaving 17 bases between. The CDR3 totals 14 residues. The germline V gene encodes CDR1 SGHTA and CDR2 FQGTGA. This CDR3 is CASSPAGVQLGYTF. The CDR3 bases are TGTGCCAGCAGCCCAGCGGGGGTTCAACTTGGCTACACCTTC.

This chain's CDR3 is CASSSGTGRNVLTF. The DNA of the CDR3 is TGTGCCAGCAGCTCAGGGACAGGTCGAAACGTCCTGACTTTC. The chain joins TRBV13 to TRBJ2-6, with 8 bases aligning to TRBD1. Per germline, CDR1 PRHDT and CDR2 FYEKMQ (reference sequence). The length of the CDR3 is 14 residues. J lost 10 bases, V lost 4 bases, and 6 bases had no gene match.

The rearrangement joins TRBV19 to TRBJ1-2; D is unclear. Germline CDR1 is LNHDA and CDR2 is SQIVND (reference sequence). The CDR3 extends over 14 amino acids. V gave up 9 bases and J gave up 3 bases, with 17 bases separating them. The CDR3 DNA follows: TGTGCCAGCCGAACGGCCTTACGTGACTATGGCTACACCTTC. Residues: CASRTALRDYGYTF.

The chain uses TRBV28 and TRBJ2-7; 14 positions agree with TRBD2. This CDR3 has 16 residues. Germline lookup yields CDR1 MDHEN and CDR2 SYDVKM. The ends lost 6 bases at V and 0 bases at J; junction bases unmatched: 4. CDR3 sequence reads: CASSEGLAGVSYEQYF. CDR3 bases: TGTGCCAGCAGCGAGGGACTAGCGGGAGTCTCCTACGAGCAGTACTTC. Full variable domain (outside the CDR3, taken from reference TRBV28 and TRBJ2-7): DVKVTQSSRYLVKRTGEKVFLECVQDMDHENMFWYRQDPGLGLRLIYFSYDVKMKEKGDIPEGYSVSREKKERFSLILESASTNQTSMYLCASSEGLAGVSYEQYFGPGTRLTVT.

This clone occurred once. The genes are TRBV5-4 and TRBJ1-1; D call uncertain. The CDR3 consists of 14 residues. CDR1 is SGHNT, CDR2 YYREEE, per germline (reference sequence). Trimming cost V 2 bases and J 2 bases, with 10 bases left between them. CDR3 in DNA: TGTGCCAGCAGCTTCGAATTGGGAAACACTGAAGCTTTCTTT. This gives the protein CASSFELGNTEAFF.

The V call is TRBV19, the J call TRBJ2-1, with 9 bases that match TRBD2. Germline V CDR1 and CDR2: LNHDA, SQIVND (reference sequence). V shed 0 bases, J shed 13 bases, and the junction held 10 bases outside the gene matches. The CDR3 is 15 amino acids. This CDR3 is CASSIDFWAGGDQFF. Written as DNA, the CDR3 is TGTGCCAGTAGTATAGATTTCTGGGCGGGAGGGGATCAGTTCTTC. Filled out from reference TRBV19 and TRBJ2-1, the complete variable domain reads DGGITQSPKYLFRKEGQNVTLSCEQNLNHDAMYWYRQDPGQGLRLIYYSQIVNDFQKGDIAEGYSVSREKKESFPLTVTSAQKNPTAFYLCASSIDFWAGGDQFFGPGTRLTVL.

Only a few counts were recorded for this clone. DNA of the CDR3: TGTGCCAGCAGTTACCAGGACATGCGCTCCTACAATGAGCAGTTCTTC. Amino acids: CASSYQDMRSYNEQFF. The V call is TRBV6-5, the J call TRBJ2-1, with a weak D call TRBD1 (5 bases). Germline V gene sequence: CDR1 MNHEY, CDR2 SVGAGI. V was pared by 2 bases and J by 0 bases, with 11 bases between. CDR3 length: 16 amino acids.